A selection of T cell receptor beta chains follows, all from one sample in a study of T cell responses to AZD1222 COVID-19 vaccine. Assay: immunoSEQ multiplex PCR; the TCRdb copy retains only in-frame clones and omits some. Of just over 150,000 clones listed, around nine tenths are singletons. The sequences come from peripheral blood, collected after recovery from COVID-19. All receptors come from an adult who had recovered from COVID-19. CDR3s include the opening cysteine and the closing phenylalanine or tryptophan. Each record gives: J gene, V gene, D gene, CDR3 length, clone size, CDR3 DNA, CDR3 protein. A D gene is named only where the DNA matches it firmly. For some rows the clone size is stated as once, few or many, or as a class when expanded; others skip it.

>TRBJ2-7|TRBV7-9|.|15|.
TGTGCCAGCAGCCACCTAAAAGGGTGGCCGTACGAGCAGTACTTC
CASSHLKGWPYEQYF
>TRBJ2-7|TRBV10-1|.|12|few
TGCGCCAGCAGTGAAAATGGCAGAGAGCAGTACTTC
CASSENGREQYF
>TRBJ2-3|TRBV10-1|TRBD1|16|.
TGCGCCAGCAGTGAGTCTGGGTCCACAGGGGTCAATACGCAGTATTTT
CASSESGSTGVNTQYF
>TRBJ1-3|TRBV6-1|.|17|.
TGTGCCAGCAGTGAAATTCGGATGGGTCTCTCTGGAAACACCATATATTTT
CASSEIRMGLSGNTIYF
>TRBJ1-3|TRBV7-9|.|12|few
TGTGCCAGCAGCTTAGGGGGAAACACCATATATTTT
CASSLGGNTIYF
>TRBJ2-5|TRBV27|.|14|once
TGTGCCAGCACCGTGGCGTTCGGGGGTGGGACCCAGTACTTC
CASTVAFGGGTQYF
>TRBJ2-1|TRBV15|TRBD2|15|.
TGTGCCACCAGCAGGACACTAGCGGGGGGGGATGAGCAGTTCTTC
CATSRTLAGGDEQFF
>TRBJ2-6|TRBV29-1|.|13|few
TGCAGCGTTCAGGTCTCTGGGGCCAACGTCCTGACTTTC
CSVQVSGANVLTF
>TRBJ1-3|TRBV6-1|.|16|.
TGTGCCAGCAGTGAAGGGGCCGCCAGCTCTGGAAACACCATATATTTT
CASSEGAASSGNTIYF
>TRBJ2-7|TRBV18|TRBD1|14|.
TGTGCCAGCTCACTCCGGGACAGGCCCTACGAGCAGTACTTC
CASSLRDRPYEQYF
>TRBJ1-2|TRBV4-2|TRBD1|16|.
TGTGCCAGCAGCCCAGTCTCCGACAGGGGCAACTATGGCTACACCTTC
CASSPVSDRGNYGYTF
>TRBJ1-1|TRBV2|.|14|.
TGTGCCAGCAGGGCCGCGGGCGGATTAACTGAAGCTTTCTTT
CASRAAGGLTEAFF
>TRBJ2-5|TRBV11-2|TRBD2|17|.
TGTGCCAGCAGCTTATCGGTCGGGGGGGCTCCGCAAGAGACCCAGTACTTC
CASSLSVGGAPQETQYF
>TRBJ1-6|TRBV28|.|16|.
TGTGCCAGCACACTACAGGGTTCGGATGGTAATTCACCCCTCCACTTT
CASTLQGSDGNSPLHF
>TRBJ2-7|TRBV7-2|TRBD2|19|.
TGTGCCAGCAGCTTAGTGGGGGGAAGTACTAGCGGGAGGGCCTACGAGCAGTACTTC
CASSLVGGSTSGRAYEQYF
>TRBJ2-7|TRBV7-9|.|15|.
TGTGCCAGCAGCTTAGAAAGCGGGACAGCCTACGAGCAGTACTTC
CASSLESGTAYEQYF
>TRBJ1-2|TRBV6-5|.|13|.
TGTGCCAGCAGTTACGCTCTTGACAGGGGCTACACCTTC
CASSYALDRGYTF
>TRBJ2-7|TRBV28|TRBD1|14|.
TGTGCCAGCAGTTTTGGGACAGGGGGCTACGAGCAGTACTTC
CASSFGTGGYEQYF
>TRBJ2-5|TRBV29-1|.|12|once
TGCAGCGTTCTCGACGGAAAAGAGACCCAGTACTTC
CSVLDGKETQYF
>TRBJ2-5|TRBV2|TRBD2|14|.
TGTGCCAGCAGGGCTAGCGGGGGACAAGAGACCCAGTACTTC
CASRASGGQETQYF
>TRBJ1-3|TRBV5-1|TRBD1|17|once
TGCGCCAGCAGCTTGGCCAGGGGGGGTTCCCGTGGAAACACCATATATTTT
CASSLARGGSRGNTIYF
>TRBJ2-3|TRBV28|.|15|few
TGTGCCAGCAGTTTCTTTTCAGGGGGCACAGATACGCAGTATTTT
CASSFFSGGTDTQYF
>TRBJ2-7|TRBV28|.|15|once
TGTGCCAGCACCTCTCATGGGGGCGGGGGCTACGAGCAGTACTTC
CASTSHGGGGYEQYF
>TRBJ2-7|TRBV19|.|12|.
TGTGCCAGTAGTATAGATCGACGCGAGCAGTACTTC
CASSIDRREQYF
>TRBJ2-2|TRBV7-6|TRBD2|15|few
TGTGCCAGCAGGGATGCGGGGGTCCACACCGGGGAGCTGTTTTTT
CASRDAGVHTGELFF
>TRBJ1-2|TRBV28|TRBD1|13|.
TGTGCCAGCAGCCCTGGACAGGGTGATGGCTACACCTTC
CASSPGQGDGYTF
>TRBJ2-5|TRBV2|TRBD1|14|.
TGTGCCAGCAGTGATTCAGGGGGCGGAAAGACCCAGTACTTC
CASSDSGGGKTQYF
>TRBJ2-2|TRBV5-5|.|16|.
TGTGCCAGCAGCTTGGGACTCGGGATTAACACCGGGGAGCTGTTTTTT
CASSLGLGINTGELFF
>TRBJ2-3|TRBV10-1|.|13|.
TGCGCCAGCAGGCCGGGAGCCACAGATACGCAGTATTTT
CASRPGATDTQYF
>TRBJ2-5|TRBV4-1|.|17|.
TGCGCCAGCAGCCAAGATTGGGGAAGGACCGACCAAGAGACCCAGTACTTC
CASSQDWGRTDQETQYF
>TRBJ2-6|TRBV5-4|.|16|.
TGTGCCAGCAGCTCCCAGTGGGAGGCTGGGGCCAACGTCCTGACTTTC
CASSSQWEAGANVLTF
>TRBJ2-1|TRBV6-5|.|13|.
TGTGCCAGCAGTTACGAGGGGAACAATGAGCAGTTCTTC
CASSYEGNNEQFF
>TRBJ1-2|TRBV5-4|.|15|.
TGTGCCAGCAGCTCATACTCCTTACCGAACTATGGCTACACCTTC
CASSSYSLPNYGYTF
>TRBJ1-6|TRBV5-6|.|14|.
TGTGCCAGCAGCCCGGGACTGGGGAATTCACCCCTCCACTTT
CASSPGLGNSPLHF
>TRBJ1-3|TRBV9|.|19|.
TGTGCCAGCAGCGTAGGAGTCCGGCTTGGGGCAGGGAACGGAAACACCATATATTTT
CASSVGVRLGAGNGNTIYF